This T cell receptor beta chain was found in a study of shared clonotypes between healthy human individuals. Across the whole study: Contributing individuals were two females and three males aged 18 to 49.

In this sample, this clone turned up once. Its antigen is not identified. This CDR3 is built from 13 residues. Germline-derived CDR1 and CDR2 are MNHEY and SVGAGI. V dropped 5 bases and J dropped 0 bases, with 8 bases sitting between them. Regarding the study as a whole: The genetic and exposure-history diversity represented was limited by few donors.

The sorted-subset replicate PCRs were given around 190 ng DNA, which is approximately 30,000 T cell genomes. Generated by immunoSEQ multiplex PCR, the TCRdb table keeps only in-frame clones and is missing some. The sample lists around 720,000 clones, 73% occurring once. Donors, without exception, were Caucasian adults residing in Nashville, Tennessee. The J gene is TRBJ2-7, the V gene TRBV6-5; a possible D gene is TRBD2 (6 bases). The sequencing input was memory CD4+ T cells sorted from blood. The sample's subset: CD45RA-negative fraction. The TCR comes from a woman aged 25 to 39 in good health. CDR3 protein: CASSRTNSYEQYF. CDR3 in DNA: TGTGCCAGCAGTAGGACTAACTCCTACGAGCAGTACTTC.